This T cell receptor beta chain was found in a study of shared clonotypes between healthy human individuals. The method was immunoSEQ multiplex PCR; TCRdb's version includes in-frame clones alone and lacks a portion of them. The data show 2 million to 2.5 million clones, 90% to 95% seen once. The sample taken for sequencing was naive CD4+ T cells sorted from blood. The subset here: CD45RA+ positively selected. The source is a man younger than 35 in good health.

The DNA of the CDR3 is TGTGCCATCACCCTAGCGGGGCTCACAGATACGCAGTATTTT. Residues: CAITLAGLTDTQYF. The chain links TRBV10-3 to TRBJ2-3; 9 positions agree with TRBD2. Germline V CDR1 and CDR2: ENHRY, SYGVKD. The V and J ends lost 7 bases and 2 bases, in that order; junction bases with no gene match: 4. There are 14 residues in the CDR3.